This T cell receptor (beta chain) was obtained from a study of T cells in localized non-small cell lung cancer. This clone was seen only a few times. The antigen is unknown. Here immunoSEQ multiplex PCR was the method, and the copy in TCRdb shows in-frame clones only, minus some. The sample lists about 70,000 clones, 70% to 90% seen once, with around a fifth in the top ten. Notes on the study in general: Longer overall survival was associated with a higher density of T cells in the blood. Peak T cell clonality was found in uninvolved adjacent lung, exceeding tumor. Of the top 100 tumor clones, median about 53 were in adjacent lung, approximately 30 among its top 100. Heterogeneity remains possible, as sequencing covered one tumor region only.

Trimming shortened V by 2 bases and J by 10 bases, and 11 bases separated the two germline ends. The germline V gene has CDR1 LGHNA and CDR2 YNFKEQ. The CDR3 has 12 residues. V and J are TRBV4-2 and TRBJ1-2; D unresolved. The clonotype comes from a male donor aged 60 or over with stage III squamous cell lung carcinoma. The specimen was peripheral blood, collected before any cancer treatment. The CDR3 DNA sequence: TGTGCCAGCAGCCAAACGACAAGGACCTACACCTTC. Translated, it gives CASSQTTRTYTF.